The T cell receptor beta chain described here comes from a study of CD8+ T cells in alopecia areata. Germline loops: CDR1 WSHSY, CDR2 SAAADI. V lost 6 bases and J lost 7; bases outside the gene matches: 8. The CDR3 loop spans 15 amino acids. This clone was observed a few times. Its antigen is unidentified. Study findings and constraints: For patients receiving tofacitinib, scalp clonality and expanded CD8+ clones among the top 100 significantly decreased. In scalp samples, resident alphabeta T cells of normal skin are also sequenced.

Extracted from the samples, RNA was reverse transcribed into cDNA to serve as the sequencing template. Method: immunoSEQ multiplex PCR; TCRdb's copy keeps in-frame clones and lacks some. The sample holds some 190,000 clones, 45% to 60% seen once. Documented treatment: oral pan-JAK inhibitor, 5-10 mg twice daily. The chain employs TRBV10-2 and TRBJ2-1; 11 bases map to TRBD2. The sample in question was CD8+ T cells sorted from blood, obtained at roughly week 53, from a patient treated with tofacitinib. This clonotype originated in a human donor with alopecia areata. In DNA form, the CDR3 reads TGCGCCAGCAGGCTTAGCGGGGGGGCGCGGAATGAGCAGTTCTTC. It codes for CASRLSGGARNEQFF.